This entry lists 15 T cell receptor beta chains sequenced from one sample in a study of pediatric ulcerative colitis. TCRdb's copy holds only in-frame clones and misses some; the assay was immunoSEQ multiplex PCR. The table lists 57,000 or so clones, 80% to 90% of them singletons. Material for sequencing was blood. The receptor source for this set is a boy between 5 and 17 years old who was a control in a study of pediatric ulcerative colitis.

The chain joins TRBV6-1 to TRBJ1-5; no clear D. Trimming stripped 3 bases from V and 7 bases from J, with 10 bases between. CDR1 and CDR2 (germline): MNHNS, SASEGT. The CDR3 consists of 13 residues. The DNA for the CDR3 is TGTGCCAGCAGTGAGGTGACTTGGCAGCCCCAGCATTTT. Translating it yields CASSEVTWQPQHF.

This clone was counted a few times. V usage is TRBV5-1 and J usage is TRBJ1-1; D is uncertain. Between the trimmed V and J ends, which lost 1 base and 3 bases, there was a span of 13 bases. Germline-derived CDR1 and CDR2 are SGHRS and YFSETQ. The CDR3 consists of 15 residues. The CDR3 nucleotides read TGCGCCAGCAGCTTGAGCGCCGAAGGAGACACTGAAGCTTTCTTT. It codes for CASSLSAEGDTEAFF.

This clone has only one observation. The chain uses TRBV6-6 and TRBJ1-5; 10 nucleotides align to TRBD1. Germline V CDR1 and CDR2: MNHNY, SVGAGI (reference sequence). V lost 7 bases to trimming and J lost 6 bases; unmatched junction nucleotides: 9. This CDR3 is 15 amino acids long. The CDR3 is CASTPTGGWGQPQHF. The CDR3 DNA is TGTGCCAGCACCCCGACAGGGGGCTGGGGTCAGCCCCAGCATTTT.

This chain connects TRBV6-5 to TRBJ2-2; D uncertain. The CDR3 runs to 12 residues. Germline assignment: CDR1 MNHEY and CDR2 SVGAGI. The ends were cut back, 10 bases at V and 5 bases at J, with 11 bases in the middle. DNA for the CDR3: TGTGCCACCGAGTTGGGGACCGGGGAGCTGTTTTTT. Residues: CATELGTGELFF.

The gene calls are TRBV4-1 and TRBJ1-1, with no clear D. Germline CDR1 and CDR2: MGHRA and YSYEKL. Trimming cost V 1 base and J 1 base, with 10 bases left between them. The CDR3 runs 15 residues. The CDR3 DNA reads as TGCGCCAGCAGCCAAGCCTCGCTAGGGAACACTGAAGCTTTCTTT. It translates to CASSQASLGNTEAFF.

CDR3 DNA: TGTGCCAGCAGCTTTCCCGATTACTACACAGATACGCAGTATTTT. Translating it yields CASSFPDYYTDTQYF. The chain couples TRBV5-6 to TRBJ2-3; D is unclear. This CDR3 is 15 amino acids long. In germline, CDR1 is SGHDT, CDR2 YYEEEE. With 2 bases removed from V and 2 bases from J, the gap between germline ends came to 12 bases.

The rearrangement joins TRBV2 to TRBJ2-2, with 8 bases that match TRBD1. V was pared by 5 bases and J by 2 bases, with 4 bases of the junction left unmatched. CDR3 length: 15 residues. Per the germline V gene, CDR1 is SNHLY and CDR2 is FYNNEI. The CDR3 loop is CASSQQGGNTGELFF. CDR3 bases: TGTGCCAGCAGTCAACAGGGGGGCAACACCGGGGAGCTGTTTTTT.

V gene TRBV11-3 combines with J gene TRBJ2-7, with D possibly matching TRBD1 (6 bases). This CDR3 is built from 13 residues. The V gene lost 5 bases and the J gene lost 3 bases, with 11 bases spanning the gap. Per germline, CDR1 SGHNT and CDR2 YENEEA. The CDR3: CASSMGHIYEQYF. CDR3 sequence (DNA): TGTGCCAGCAGCATGGGACACATCTACGAGCAGTACTTC.

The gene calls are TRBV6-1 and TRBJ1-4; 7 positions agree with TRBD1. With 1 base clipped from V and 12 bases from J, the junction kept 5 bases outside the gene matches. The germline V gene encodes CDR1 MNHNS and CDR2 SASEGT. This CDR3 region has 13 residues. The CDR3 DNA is TGTGCCAGCAGTGAAGGAACCACAGGGGAACTGTTTTTT. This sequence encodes CASSEGTTGELFF.

The CDR3: CASTDPLAGGEQYF. In DNA form, the CDR3 reads TGTGCCAGCACCGACCCACTAGCGGGAGGCGAGCAGTACTTC. The chain joins TRBV2 to TRBJ2-7; 12 bases fit TRBD2. Losses at the gene ends were 7 bases for V and 6 bases for J; bases not matched to a gene: 7. The CDR3 is 14 residues long. The germline gives CDR1 SNHLY, CDR2 FYNNEI.

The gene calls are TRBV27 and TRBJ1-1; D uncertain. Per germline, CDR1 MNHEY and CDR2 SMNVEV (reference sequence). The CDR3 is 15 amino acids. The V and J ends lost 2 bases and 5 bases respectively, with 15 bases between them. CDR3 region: CASSLGVLGNTEAFF. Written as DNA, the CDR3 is TGTGCCAGCAGTTTAGGGGTGTTAGGAAATACTGAAGCTTTCTTT.

The DNA for the CDR3 is TGTGCCAGCAGCTTTGGCTGGACTAGCGGGAGGGGACTTCACGGGACCCAGTACTTC. Amino acids: CASSFGWTSGRGLHGTQYF. The chain couples TRBV7-9 to TRBJ2-5; 15 nucleotides agree with TRBD2. After removal of 3 bases from V and 7 bases from J, the junction contained 15 bases not matched to a gene. Germline V gene data show CDR1 as SEHNR and CDR2 as FQNEAQ (reference sequence). The CDR3 runs 19 residues. The whole variable domain, remainder taken from reference TRBV7-9 and TRBJ2-5, is DTGVSQNPRHKITKRGQNVTFRCDPISEHNRLYWYRQTLGQGPEFLTYFQNEAQLEKSRLLSDRFSAERPKGSFSTLEIQRTEQGDSAMYLCASSFGWTSGRGLHGTQYFGPGTRLLVL.

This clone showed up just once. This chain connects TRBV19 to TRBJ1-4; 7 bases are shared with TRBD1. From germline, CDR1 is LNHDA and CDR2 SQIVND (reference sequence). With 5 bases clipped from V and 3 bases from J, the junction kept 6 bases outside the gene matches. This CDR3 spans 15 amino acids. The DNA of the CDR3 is TGTGCCAGTAGTCCACAGGGGACTTCTAATGAAAAACTGTTTTTT. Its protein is CASSPQGTSNEKLFF.

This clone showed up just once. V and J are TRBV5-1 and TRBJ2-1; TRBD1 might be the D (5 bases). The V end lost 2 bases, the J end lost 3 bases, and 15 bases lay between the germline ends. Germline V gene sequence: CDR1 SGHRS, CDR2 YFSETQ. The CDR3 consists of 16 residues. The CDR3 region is CASSLPGNEDYNEQFF. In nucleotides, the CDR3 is TGCGCCAGCAGCTTACCAGGGAATGAAGACTACAATGAGCAGTTCTTC.

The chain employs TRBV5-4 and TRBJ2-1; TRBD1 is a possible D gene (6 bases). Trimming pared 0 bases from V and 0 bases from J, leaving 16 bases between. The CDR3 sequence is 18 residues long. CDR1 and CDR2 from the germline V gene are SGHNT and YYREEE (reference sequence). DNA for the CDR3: TGTGCCAGCAGCTTGGTACAGGGCCCTCAAAGCTCCTACAATGAGCAGTTCTTC. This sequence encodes CASSLVQGPQSSYNEQFF.